This record concerns one T cell receptor beta chain sequence. Which antigen it targets is not known. Base qualities are not recorded, but no much larger clone differs from it by a single base. From the cysteine through the phenylalanine, the CDR3 covers 16 amino acids. The kept DNA is CDR3 alone, 48 bases in frame from the first base. The germline V gene sets CDR1 to SNHLY and CDR2 to FYNNEI. V drops 1 base and J drops 4 bases, leaving 13 bases in between. This sample is drawn from a study of blood T cell repertoires in COVID-19 (dated by TCRdb to 2018 to 2020). In the study overall: Samples from collaborators originated in the United States, Italy and Spain and spanned both the acute and convalescent phases of COVID-19. The prospective study material was composed of cDNA or gDNA derived from T cells, B-cell-depleted T cells, or PBMCs. Subjects who had been exposed to COVID-19, were actively infected with it, or had recovered from it provided the deeply sampled blood TCRbeta repertoires that made up the dataset. The repertoires were released in a freely available public database intended as a resource for research on the immune response to SARS-CoV-2. Samples were obtained from the ongoing ImmuneRACE study (first 160 participants) and from 1,000 to 1,500 subjects provided by 6 global collaborators. Sample metadata almost always included a de-identified subject ID, COVID-19 status, age in years and sex. Where available, HLA class I and class II types were obtained from metadata supplied by the sample provider rather than from assay-based typing.

The full study reports these points: The amount of clinical and demographic metadata varied by source and participant and was provided uncurated.

TCRbeta CDR3 regions were amplified from genomic DNA using the immunoSEQ Assay, a bias-controlled multiplex PCR. Concerning the study's data processing: The number of nucleated cells in each sample was estimated by amplification of reference gene primers within the assay. To quantify the absolute abundance of each unique TCRbeta CDR3 rearrangement, sequence reads were collapsed and filtered. For each sample, productive Simpson clonality was calculated by taking the square root of Simpson's diversity index across productive rearrangements. Not all clones reach the TCRdb copy of this immuneACCESS table, which keeps in-frame sequences only. Checked studies attribute under half of the gap to unresolved V genes and leave the rest unexplained. The V and J calls and clone size are taken from that table; D and trimming were inferred from the DNA. Present in this sample are some 150,000 clones, 70% to 90% of which were seen just once. The top ten hold around 6.5% of the sample.

Collaborating institutions collected whole blood in K2EDTA tubes following their own protocols. For TCRbeta analysis, collaborators shipped samples as frozen whole blood, isolated PBMCs, or DNA extracted from either of those sample types. This sequence uses TRBV2 and TRBJ1-4; 5 matching bases give a weak D call of TRBD1. Input material: peripheral blood. The source is an elderly woman in a cohort sampled during active or convalescent COVID-19. The CDR3 reads as follows: CASSEESRQLNEKLFF. The DNA sequence is given as TGTGCCAGCAGTGAAGAAAGTCGACAGCTTAATGAAAAACTGTTTTTT.